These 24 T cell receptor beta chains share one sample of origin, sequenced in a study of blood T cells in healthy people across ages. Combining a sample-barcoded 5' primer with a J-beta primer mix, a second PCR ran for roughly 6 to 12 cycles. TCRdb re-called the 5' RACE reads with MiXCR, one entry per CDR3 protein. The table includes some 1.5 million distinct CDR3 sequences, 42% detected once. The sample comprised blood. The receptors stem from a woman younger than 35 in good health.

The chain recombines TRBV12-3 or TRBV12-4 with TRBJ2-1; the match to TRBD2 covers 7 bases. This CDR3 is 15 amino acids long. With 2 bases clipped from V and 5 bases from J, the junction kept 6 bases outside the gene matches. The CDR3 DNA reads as TGTGCCAGCAGTTTAACGCGGGGGTTGCACAATGAGCAGTTCTTC. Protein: CASSLTRGLHNEQFF.

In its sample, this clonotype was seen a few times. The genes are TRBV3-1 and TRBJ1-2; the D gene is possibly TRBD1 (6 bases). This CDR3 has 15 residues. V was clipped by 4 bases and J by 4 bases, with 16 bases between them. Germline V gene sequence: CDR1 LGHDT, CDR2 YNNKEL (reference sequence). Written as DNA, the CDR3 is TGTGCCAGCAGCCTGCGGGGGGCCGGACCCTATGGCTACACCTTC. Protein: CASSLRGAGPYGYTF.

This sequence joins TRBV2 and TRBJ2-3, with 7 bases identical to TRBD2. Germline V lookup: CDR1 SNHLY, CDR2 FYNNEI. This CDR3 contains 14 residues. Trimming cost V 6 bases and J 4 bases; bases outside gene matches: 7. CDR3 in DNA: TGTGCCAGCAGGGCAACTAGCGACCCAGATACGCAGTATTTT. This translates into CASRATSDPDTQYF.

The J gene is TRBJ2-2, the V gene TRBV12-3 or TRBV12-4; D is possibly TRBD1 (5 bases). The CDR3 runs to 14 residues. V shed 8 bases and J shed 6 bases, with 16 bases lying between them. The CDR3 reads CASGMTPGSGELFF. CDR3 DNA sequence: TGTGCCAGCGGGATGACACCAGGGTCCGGGGAGCTGTTTTTT.

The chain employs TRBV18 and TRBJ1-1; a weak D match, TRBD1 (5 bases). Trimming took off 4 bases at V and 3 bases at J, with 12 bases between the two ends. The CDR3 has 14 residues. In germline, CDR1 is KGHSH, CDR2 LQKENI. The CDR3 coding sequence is TGTGCCAGCTCACTTACAGGAGCGGACACTGAAGCTTTCTTT. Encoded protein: CASSLTGADTEAFF. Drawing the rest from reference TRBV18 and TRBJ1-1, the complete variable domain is NAGVMQNPRHLVRRRGQEARLRCSPMKGHSHVYWYRQLPEEGLKFMVYLQKENIIDESGMPKERFSAEFPKEGPSILRIQQVVRGDSAAYFCASSLTGADTEAFFGQGTRLTVV.

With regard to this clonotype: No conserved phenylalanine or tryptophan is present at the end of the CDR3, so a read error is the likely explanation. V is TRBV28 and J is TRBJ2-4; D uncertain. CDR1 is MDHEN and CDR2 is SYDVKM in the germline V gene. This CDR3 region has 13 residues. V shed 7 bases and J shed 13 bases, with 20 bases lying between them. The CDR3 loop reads CASTRRSYNEQYI. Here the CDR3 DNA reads TGTGCCAGCACCAGGAGATCTTACAATGAGCAGTACATC.

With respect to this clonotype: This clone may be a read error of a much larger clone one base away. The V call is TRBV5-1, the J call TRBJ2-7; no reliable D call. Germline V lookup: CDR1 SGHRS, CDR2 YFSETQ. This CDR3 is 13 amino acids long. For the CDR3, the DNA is TGCGCCAGCAGCTTGGCGGAATCCTACGGGCAGTACTTC. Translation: CASSLAESYGQYF. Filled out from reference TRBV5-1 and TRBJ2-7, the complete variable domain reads KAGVTQTPRYLIKTRGQQVTLSCSPISGHRSVSWYQQTPGQGLQFLFEYFSETQRNKGNFPGRFSGRQFSNSRSEMNVSTLELGDSALYLCASSLAESYGQYFGPGTRLTVT.

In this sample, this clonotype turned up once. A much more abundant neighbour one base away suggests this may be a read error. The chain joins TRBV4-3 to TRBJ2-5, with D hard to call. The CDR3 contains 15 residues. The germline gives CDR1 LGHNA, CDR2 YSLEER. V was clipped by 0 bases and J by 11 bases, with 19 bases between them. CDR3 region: CASSQDKRSYNEQYF. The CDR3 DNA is TGCGCCAGCAGCCAAGACAAGCGAAGCTACAATGAGCAGTACTTC.

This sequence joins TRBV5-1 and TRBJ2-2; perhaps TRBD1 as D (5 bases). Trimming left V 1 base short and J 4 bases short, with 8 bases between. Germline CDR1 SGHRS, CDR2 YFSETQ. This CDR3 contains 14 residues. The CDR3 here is CASSLSRATGELFF. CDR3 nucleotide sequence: TGCGCCAGCAGCTTGAGCAGGGCCACCGGGGAGCTGTTTTTT.

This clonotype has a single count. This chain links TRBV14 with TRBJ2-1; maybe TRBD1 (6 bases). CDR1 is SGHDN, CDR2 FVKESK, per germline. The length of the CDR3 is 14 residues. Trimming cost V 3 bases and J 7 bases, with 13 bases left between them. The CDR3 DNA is TGTGCCAGCAGCCACCTACAGGGCGGGAATGAGCAGTTCTTC. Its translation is CASSHLQGGNEQFF.

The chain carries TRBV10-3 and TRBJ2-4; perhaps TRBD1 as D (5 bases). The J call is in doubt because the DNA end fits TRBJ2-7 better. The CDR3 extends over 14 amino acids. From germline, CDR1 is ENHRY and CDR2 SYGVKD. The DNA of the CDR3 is TGTGCCATCAGTGAGATACAGGCATCGGGCGAGCAGTACTTC. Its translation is CAISEIQASGEQYF.

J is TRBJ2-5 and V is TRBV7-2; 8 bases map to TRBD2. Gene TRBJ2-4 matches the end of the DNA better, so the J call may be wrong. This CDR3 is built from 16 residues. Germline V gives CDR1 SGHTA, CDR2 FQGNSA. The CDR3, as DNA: TGTGCCAGCAGCTGGCTCGGAGCGGGAGACAGGAACATTCAGTACTTC. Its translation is CASSWLGAGDRNIQYF.

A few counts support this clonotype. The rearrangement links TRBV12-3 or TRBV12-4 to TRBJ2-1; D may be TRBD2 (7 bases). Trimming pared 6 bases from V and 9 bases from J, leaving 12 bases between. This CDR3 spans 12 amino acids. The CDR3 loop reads CASSEGGVEQFF. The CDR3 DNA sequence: TGTGCCAGCAGCGAAGGGGGGGTTGAGCAGTTCTTC.

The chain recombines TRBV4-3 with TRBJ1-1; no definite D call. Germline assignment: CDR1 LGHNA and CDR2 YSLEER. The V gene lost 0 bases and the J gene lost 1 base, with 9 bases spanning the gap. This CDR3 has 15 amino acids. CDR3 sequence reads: CASSQDWTANTEAFF. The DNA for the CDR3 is TGCGCCAGCAGCCAAGATTGGACGGCGAACACTGAAGCTTTCTTT.

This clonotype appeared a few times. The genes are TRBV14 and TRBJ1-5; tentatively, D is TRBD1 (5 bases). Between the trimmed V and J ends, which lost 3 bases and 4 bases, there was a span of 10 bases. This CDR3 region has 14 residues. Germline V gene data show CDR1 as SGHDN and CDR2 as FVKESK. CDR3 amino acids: CASSQQGVNQPQHF. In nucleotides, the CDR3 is TGTGCCAGCAGCCAGCAGGGCGTAAATCAGCCCCAGCATTTT.

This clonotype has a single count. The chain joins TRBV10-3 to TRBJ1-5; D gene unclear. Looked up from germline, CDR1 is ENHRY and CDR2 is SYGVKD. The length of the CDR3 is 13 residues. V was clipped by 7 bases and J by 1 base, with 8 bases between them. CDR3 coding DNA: TGTGCCATCACCCAAGGAAGCAATCAGCCCCAGCATTTT. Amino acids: CAITQGSNQPQHF.

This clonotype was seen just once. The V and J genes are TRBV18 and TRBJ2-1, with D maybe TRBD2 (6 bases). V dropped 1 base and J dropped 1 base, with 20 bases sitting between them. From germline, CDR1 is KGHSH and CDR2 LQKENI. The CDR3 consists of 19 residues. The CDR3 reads CASSPRKDLGGGSYNEQFF. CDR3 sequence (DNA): TGTGCCAGCTCACCACGGAAAGATCTCGGCGGAGGGTCCTACAATGAGCAGTTCTTC.

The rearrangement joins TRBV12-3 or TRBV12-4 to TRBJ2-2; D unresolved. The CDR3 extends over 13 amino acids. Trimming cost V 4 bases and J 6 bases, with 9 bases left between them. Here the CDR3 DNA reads TGTGCCAGCAGTTCAACCCTGGCCGGGGAGCTGTTTTTT. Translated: CASSSTLAGELFF.

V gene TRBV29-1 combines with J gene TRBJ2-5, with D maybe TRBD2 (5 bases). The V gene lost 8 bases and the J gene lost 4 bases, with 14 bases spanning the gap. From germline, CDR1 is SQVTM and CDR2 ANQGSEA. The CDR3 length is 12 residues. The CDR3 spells CSQIPRGETQYF. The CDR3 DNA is TGCAGCCAAATTCCACGGGGAGAGACCCAGTACTTC.

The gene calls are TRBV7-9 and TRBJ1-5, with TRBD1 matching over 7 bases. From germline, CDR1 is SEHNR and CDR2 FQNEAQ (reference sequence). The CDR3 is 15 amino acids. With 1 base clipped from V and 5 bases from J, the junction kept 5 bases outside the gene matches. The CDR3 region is CASSLGTGEYQPQHF. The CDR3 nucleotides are TGTGCCAGCAGCTTAGGAACAGGGGAATATCAGCCCCAGCATTTT. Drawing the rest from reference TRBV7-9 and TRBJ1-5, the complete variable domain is DTGVSQNPRHKITKRGQNVTFRCDPISEHNRLYWYRQTLGQGPEFLTYFQNEAQLEKSRLLSDRFSAERPKGSFSTLEIQRTEQGDSAMYLCASSLGTGEYQPQHFGDGTRLSIL.

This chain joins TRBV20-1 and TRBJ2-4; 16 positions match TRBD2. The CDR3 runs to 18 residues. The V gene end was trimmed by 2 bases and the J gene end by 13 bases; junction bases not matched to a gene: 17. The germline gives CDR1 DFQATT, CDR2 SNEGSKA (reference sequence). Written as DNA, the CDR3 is TGCAGTGCTAGATACCCGGGACTAGCGGGAGGGCCGAGGACAGAGCAGTACTTC. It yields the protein CSARYPGLAGGPRTEQYF.

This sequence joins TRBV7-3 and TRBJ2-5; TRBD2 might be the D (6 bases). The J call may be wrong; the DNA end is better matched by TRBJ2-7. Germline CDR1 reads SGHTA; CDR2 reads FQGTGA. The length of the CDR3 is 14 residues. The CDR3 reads CASSPRGSPYEQYF. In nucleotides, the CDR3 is TGTGCCAGCAGCCCGCGGGGCTCCCCCTACGAGCAGTACTTC.

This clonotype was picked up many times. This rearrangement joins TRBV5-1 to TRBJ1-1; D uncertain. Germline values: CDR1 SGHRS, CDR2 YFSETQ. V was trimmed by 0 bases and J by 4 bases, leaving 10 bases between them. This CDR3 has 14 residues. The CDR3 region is CASSLAGSGTEAFF. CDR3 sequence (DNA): TGCGCCAGCAGCTTGGCCGGCAGCGGCACTGAAGCTTTCTTT.

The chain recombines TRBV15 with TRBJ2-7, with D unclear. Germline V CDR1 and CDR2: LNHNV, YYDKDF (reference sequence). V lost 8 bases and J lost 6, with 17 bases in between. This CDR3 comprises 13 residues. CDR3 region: CATSYGPLREQYF. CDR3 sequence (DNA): TGTGCCACCTCGTACGGACCGCTTCGCGAGCAGTACTTC.